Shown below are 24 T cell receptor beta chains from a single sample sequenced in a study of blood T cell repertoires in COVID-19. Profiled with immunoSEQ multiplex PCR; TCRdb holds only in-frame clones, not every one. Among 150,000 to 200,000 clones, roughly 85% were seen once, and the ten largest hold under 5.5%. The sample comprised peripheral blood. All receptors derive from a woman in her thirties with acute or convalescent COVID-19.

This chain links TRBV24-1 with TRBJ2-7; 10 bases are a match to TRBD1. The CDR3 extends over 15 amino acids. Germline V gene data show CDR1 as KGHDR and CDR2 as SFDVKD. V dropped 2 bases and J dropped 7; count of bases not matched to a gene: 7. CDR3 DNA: TGTGCCACCAGTGATTCCGGGACAGGGGCTTTAGAGCAGTACTTC. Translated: CATSDSGTGALEQYF.

CDR3 nucleotides: TGTGCCAGCAGTAATAACCGACAGGGGGCGTTCAATGAGCAGTTCTTC. This sequence encodes CASSNNRQGAFNEQFF. The chain has TRBV27 and TRBJ2-1; 10 bases are a match to TRBD1. This CDR3 comprises 16 residues. The junction had 10 bases not matched to a gene; V was cut back by 5 bases and J by 6 bases. CDR1 and CDR2 from the germline V gene are MNHEY and SMNVEV (reference sequence).

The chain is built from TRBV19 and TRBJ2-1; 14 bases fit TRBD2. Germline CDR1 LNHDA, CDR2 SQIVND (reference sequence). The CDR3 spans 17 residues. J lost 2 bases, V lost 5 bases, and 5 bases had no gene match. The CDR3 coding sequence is TGTGCCAGTAGTCCTCGACTAGCGGGAGGGGCCTACAATGAGCAGTTCTTC. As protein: CASSPRLAGGAYNEQFF.

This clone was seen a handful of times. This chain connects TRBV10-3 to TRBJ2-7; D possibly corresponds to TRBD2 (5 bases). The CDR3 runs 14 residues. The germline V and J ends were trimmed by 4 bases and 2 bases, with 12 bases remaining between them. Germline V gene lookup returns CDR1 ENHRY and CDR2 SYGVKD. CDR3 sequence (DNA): TGTGCCATCAGTGTCACCCCGGAGGCCTACGAGCAGTACTTC. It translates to CAISVTPEAYEQYF.

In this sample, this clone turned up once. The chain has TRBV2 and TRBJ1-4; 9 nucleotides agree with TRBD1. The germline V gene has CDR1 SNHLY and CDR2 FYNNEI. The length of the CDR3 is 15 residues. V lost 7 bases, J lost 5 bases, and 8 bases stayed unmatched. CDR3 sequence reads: CASTNTGGRNEKLFF. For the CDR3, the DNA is TGTGCCAGCACAAACACAGGGGGCAGGAATGAAAAACTGTTTTTT.

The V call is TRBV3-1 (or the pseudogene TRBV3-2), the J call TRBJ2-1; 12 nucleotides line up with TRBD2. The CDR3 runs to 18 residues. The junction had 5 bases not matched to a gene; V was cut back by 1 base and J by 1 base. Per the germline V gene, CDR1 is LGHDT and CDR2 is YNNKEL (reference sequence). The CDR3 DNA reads TGTGCCAGCAGCCAAGGACTAGCGGGAGCTAGGTCCTACAATGAGCAGTTCTTC. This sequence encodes CASSQGLAGARSYNEQFF.

CDR3 coding DNA: TGTGCCAGCAGCCCTGGTAGCGGGGGCCTCGGAAACATTCAGTACTTC. This codes for CASSPGSGGLGNIQYF. The genes are TRBV3-1 (or the pseudogene TRBV3-2) and TRBJ2-4, with 9 bases matching TRBD2. The ends lost 4 bases at V and 6 bases at J; junction bases unmatched: 10. In germline, CDR1 is LGHDT, CDR2 YNNKEL (reference sequence). This CDR3 comprises 16 residues.

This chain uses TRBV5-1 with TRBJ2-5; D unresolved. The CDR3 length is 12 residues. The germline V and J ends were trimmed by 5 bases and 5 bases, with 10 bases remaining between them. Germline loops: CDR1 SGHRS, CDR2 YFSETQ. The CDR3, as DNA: TGCGCCAGCAGAGCCTTTAGTGAGACCCAGTACTTC. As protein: CASRAFSETQYF.

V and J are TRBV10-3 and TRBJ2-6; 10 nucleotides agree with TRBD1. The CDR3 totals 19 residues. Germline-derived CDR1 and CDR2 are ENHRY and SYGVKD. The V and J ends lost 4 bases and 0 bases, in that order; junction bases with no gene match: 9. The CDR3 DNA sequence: TGTGCCATCAGTGGGACAGGGGGGAGACTAATCTCTGGGGCCAACGTCCTGACTTTC. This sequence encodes CAISGTGGRLISGANVLTF.

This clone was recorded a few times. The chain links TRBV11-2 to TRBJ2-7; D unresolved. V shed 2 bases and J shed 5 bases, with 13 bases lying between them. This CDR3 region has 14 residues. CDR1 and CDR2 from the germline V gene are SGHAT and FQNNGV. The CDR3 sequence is CASSLLLGLHEQYF. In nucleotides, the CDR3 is TGTGCCAGCAGCTTACTTCTTGGCCTTCACGAGCAGTACTTC.

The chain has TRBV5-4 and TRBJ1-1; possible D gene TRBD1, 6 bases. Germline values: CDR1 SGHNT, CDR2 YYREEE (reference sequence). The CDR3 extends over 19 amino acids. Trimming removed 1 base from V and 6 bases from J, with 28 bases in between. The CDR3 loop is CASSLLRTASIKIRAEAFF. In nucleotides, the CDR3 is TGTGCCAGCAGCTTGCTAAGGACAGCCTCTATAAAAATAAGGGCTGAAGCTTTCTTT.

The CDR3 spells CASSLGAGDQPQHF. CDR3 nucleotide sequence: TGTGCCAGCAGCTTAGGGGCAGGGGACCAGCCCCAGCATTTT. The V and J genes are TRBV7-2 and TRBJ1-5, with TRBD1 as a possible D gene (6 bases). The CDR3 loop spans 14 amino acids. V was cut by 1 base and J by 7 bases, with 11 bases left in between. From germline, CDR1 is SGHTA and CDR2 FQGNSA.

CDR3 sequence reads: CASSLSRVVNTEAFF. The CDR3 coding sequence is TGTGCCAGCAGTTTATCTCGGGTCGTGAACACTGAAGCTTTCTTT. The chain employs TRBV28 and TRBJ1-1; D remains unclear. V was trimmed by 1 base and J by 0 bases, leaving 9 bases between them. The CDR3 length is 15 residues. Germline V gene sequence: CDR1 MDHEN, CDR2 SYDVKM.

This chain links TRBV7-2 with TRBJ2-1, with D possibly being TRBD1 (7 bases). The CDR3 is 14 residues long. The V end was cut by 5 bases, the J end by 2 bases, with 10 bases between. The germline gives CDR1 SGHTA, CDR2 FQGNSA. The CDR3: CASSGGTAYNEQFF. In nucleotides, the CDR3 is TGTGCCAGCAGCGGGGGGACAGCCTACAATGAGCAGTTCTTC.

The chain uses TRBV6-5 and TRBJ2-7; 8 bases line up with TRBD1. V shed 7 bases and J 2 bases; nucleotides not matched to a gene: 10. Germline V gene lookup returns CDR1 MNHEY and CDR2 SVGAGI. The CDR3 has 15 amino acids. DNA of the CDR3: TGTGCCAGCAAACCTGGACAGGGCCAAACCTACGAGCAGTACTTC. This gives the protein CASKPGQGQTYEQYF.

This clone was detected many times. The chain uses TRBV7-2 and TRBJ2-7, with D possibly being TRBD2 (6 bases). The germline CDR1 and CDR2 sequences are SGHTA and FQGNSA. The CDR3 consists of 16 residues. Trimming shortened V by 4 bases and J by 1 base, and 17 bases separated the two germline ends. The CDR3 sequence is CASSSHGGTWSYEQYF. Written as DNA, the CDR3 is TGTGCCAGCAGCTCCCACGGCGGGACTTGGTCCTACGAGCAGTACTTC.

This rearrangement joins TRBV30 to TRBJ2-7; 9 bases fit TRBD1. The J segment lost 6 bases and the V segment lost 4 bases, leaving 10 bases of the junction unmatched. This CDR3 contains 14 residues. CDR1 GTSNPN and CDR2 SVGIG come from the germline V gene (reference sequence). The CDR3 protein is CAWTLQGALSEQYF. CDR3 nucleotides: TGTGCCTGGACGCTACAGGGGGCGCTTAGCGAGCAGTACTTC. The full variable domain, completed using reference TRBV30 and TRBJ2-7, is SQTIHQWPATLVQPVGSPLSLECTVEGTSNPNLYWYRQAAGRGLQLLFYSVGIGQISSEVPQNLSASRPQDRQFILSSKKLLLSDSGFYLCAWTLQGALSEQYFGPGTRLTVT.

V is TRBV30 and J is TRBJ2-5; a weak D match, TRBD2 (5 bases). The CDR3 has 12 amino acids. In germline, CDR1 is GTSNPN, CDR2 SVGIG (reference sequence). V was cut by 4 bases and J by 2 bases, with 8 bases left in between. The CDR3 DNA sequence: TGTGCCTGGACCACGGGGCAAGAGACCCAGTACTTC. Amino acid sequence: CAWTTGQETQYF.

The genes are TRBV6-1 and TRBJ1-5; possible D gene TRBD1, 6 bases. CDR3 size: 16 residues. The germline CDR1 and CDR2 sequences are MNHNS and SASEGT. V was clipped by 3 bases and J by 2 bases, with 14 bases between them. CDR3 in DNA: TGTGCCAGCAGTGAGTCAGGGGTAGGGGGCAATCAGCCCCAGCATTTT. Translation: CASSESGVGGNQPQHF.

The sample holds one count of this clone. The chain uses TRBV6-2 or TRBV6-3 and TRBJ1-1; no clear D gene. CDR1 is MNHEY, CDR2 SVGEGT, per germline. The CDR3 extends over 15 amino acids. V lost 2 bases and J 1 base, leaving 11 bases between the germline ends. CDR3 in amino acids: CASSYVPNRNTEAFF. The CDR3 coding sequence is TGTGCCAGCAGTTACGTCCCCAACAGGAACACTGAAGCTTTCTTT.

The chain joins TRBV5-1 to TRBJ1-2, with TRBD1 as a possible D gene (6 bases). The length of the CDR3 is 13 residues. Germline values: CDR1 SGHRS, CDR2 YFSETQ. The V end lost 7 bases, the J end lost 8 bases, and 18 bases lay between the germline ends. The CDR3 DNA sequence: TGCGCCAGCGGCCGAGAGAGGGGGTTCGGCTACACCTTC. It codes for CASGRERGFGYTF.

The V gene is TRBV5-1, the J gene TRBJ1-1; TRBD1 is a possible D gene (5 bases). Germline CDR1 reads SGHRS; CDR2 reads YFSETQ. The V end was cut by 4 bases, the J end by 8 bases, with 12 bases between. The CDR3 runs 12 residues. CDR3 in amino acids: CASSVDRGEAFF. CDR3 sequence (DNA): TGCGCCAGCAGCGTAGATAGGGGCGAAGCTTTCTTT.

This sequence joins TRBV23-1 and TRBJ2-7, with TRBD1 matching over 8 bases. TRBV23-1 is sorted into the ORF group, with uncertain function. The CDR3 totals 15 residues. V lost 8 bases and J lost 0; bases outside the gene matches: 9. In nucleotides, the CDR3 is TGCGCCAGCGTTACAGGGGGACACGACTCCTACGAGCAGTACTTC. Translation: CASVTGGHDSYEQYF.

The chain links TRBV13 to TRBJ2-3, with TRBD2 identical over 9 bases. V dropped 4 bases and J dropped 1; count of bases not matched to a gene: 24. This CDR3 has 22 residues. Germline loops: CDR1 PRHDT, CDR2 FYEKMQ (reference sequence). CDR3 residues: CASSYGYLAGAPVGSRTDTQYF. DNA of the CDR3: TGTGCCAGCAGCTACGGATACTTAGCGGGAGCCCCAGTAGGATCCCGCACAGATACGCAGTATTTT. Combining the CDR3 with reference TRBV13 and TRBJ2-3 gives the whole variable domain AAGVIQSPRHLIKEKRETATLKCYPIPRHDTVYWYQQGPGQDPQFLISFYEKMQSDKGSIPDRFSAQQFSDYHSELNMSSLELGDSALYFCASSYGYLAGAPVGSRTDTQYFGPGTRLTVL.